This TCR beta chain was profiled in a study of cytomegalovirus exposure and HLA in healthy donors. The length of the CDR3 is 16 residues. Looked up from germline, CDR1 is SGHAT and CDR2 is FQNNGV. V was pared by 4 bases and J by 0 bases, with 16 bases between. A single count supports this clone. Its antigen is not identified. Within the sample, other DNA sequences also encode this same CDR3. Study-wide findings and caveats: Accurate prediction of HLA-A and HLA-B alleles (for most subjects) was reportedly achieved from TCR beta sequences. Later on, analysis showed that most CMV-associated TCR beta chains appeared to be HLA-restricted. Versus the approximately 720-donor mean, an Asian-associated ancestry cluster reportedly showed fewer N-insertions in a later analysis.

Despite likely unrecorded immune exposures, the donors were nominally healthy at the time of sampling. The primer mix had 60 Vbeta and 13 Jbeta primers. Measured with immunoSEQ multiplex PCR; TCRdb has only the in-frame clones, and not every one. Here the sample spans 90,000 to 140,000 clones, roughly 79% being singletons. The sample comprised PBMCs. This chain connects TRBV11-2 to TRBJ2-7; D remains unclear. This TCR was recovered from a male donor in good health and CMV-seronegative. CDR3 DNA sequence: TGTGCCAGCAGCTCCCTTCATCGACATAACTCCTACGAGCAGTACTTC. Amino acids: CASSSLHRHNSYEQYF.